One and the same sample provided the 10 T cell receptor beta chains below, sequenced in a study of cytomegalovirus exposure and HLA in healthy donors. Amplification used 60 Vbeta primers and 13 Jbeta primers. This table comes from immunoSEQ multiplex PCR, and its TCRdb copy is limited to in-frame clones, with some not included. In the table there are roughly 140,000 clones, 55% to 75% of which are singletons. The sample comprised PBMCs. These receptors were taken from a woman aged 60-70 years in good health and CMV-seropositive.

This clone has only a few counts. The CDR3 bases are TGTGCCAGCAGTTTGACAGATAATTCCGAGCAGTACTTC. Translated, it gives CASSLTDNSEQYF. The rearrangement uses TRBV28 and TRBJ2-7, with D tentatively TRBD1 (5 bases). This CDR3 comprises 13 residues. Trimming stripped 3 bases from V and 6 bases from J, with 12 bases between. Germline V lookup: CDR1 MDHEN, CDR2 SYDVKM. Drawing the rest from reference TRBV28 and TRBJ2-7, the complete variable domain is DVKVTQSSRYLVKRTGEKVFLECVQDMDHENMFWYRQDPGLGLRLIYFSYDVKMKEKGDIPEGYSVSREKKERFSLILESASTNQTSMYLCASSLTDNSEQYFGPGTRLTVT.

The rearrangement uses TRBV18 and TRBJ2-1; 8 bases fit TRBD2. The ends lost 3 bases at V and 10 bases at J; junction bases unmatched: 14. Germline V gene lookup returns CDR1 KGHSH and CDR2 LQKENI. CDR3 length equals 16 residues. The CDR3: CASSPSTSATSDEQFF. Here the CDR3 DNA reads TGTGCCAGCTCACCGTCGACTAGCGCGACTTCTGACGAGCAGTTCTTC.

The chain employs TRBV14 and TRBJ2-2; TRBD2 might be the D (6 bases). The CDR3 totals 16 residues. Trimming took 0 bases from V and 5 from J, leaving 13 bases between them. Germline V lookup: CDR1 SGHDN, CDR2 FVKESK. The CDR3, as DNA: TGTGCCAGCAGCCAAGATCTCGGAGGGATTACCGGGGAGCTGTTTTTT. It yields the protein CASSQDLGGITGELFF.

V gene TRBV6-1 combines with J gene TRBJ2-3; no clear D gene. With 7 bases removed from V and 0 bases from J, the gap between germline ends came to 8 bases. The CDR3 is 13 residues long. Germline values: CDR1 MNHNS, CDR2 SASEGT. As DNA, the CDR3 is TGTGCCAGCACTTTTACTAGCACAGATACGCAGTATTTT. Translated, it gives CASTFTSTDTQYF.

The genes are TRBV5-1 and TRBJ2-3; TRBD2 matches at 7 bases. Germline V CDR1 and CDR2: SGHRS, YFSETQ. CDR3 size: 15 residues. The trim removed 4 bases at V and 2 bases at J, leaving 7 bases unmatched. The DNA for the CDR3 is TGCGCCAGCAGCCCCCGGCGGGGGTCCACAGATACGCAGTATTTT. Translated: CASSPRRGSTDTQYF.

The V gene is TRBV19, the J gene TRBJ2-6, with D unclear. The CDR3 has 15 amino acids. The germline V gene has CDR1 LNHDA and CDR2 SQIVND (reference sequence). Trimming took 3 bases from V and 0 from J, leaving 6 bases between them. As DNA, the CDR3 is TGTGCCAGTAGTATCGGTCACTCTGGGGCCAACGTCCTGACTTTC. It is translated as CASSIGHSGANVLTF.

The chain joins TRBV9 to TRBJ1-5; a possible D gene is TRBD1 (5 bases). The V end was cut by 3 bases, the J end by 0 bases, with 10 bases between. Per the germline V gene, CDR1 is SGDLS and CDR2 is YYNGEE. This CDR3 has 15 amino acids. CDR3: CASSATGNSNQPQHF. The CDR3 DNA reads as TGTGCCAGCAGCGCCACAGGTAATAGCAATCAGCCCCAGCATTTT.

The chain combines TRBV6-1 with TRBJ2-5, with 10 positions matching TRBD1. The J call is in doubt because the DNA end fits TRBJ2-7 better. CDR3 length: 19 amino acids. Germline V gene lookup returns CDR1 MNHNS and CDR2 SASEGT. The CDR3 reads CASSATGTGVSDYSYEQYF. CDR3 sequence (DNA): TGTGCCAGCAGTGCTACCGGGACAGGGGTCTCTGATTACAGCTACGAGCAGTACTTC.

The V gene is TRBV18, the J gene TRBJ1-5; 7 bases map to TRBD1. The J segment lost 5 bases and the V segment lost 6 bases, leaving 1 base of the junction unmatched. In germline, CDR1 is KGHSH, CDR2 LQKENI. The CDR3 spans 12 residues. The CDR3 here is CASSGQDQPQHF. The CDR3 region has the DNA TGTGCCAGCTCCGGACAGGATCAGCCCCAGCATTTT.

This chain uses TRBV7-6 with TRBJ2-5; 9 bases are shared with TRBD2. CDR1 SGHVS and CDR2 FNYEAQ come from the germline V gene. Trimming cost V 1 base and J 5 bases; bases outside gene matches: 8. The CDR3 spans 16 residues. CDR3 sequence: CASSLGAGGSRETQYF. The CDR3 DNA sequence: TGTGCCAGCAGCTTAGGGGCGGGAGGGTCGCGGGAGACCCAGTACTTC.